Listed below are T cell receptor beta chains from one sample, sequenced in a study of Tregs in tolerant kidney transplant recipients. The assay was immunoSEQ multiplex PCR, and TCRdb's table has in-frame clones only and misses some. The sample contains tens of thousands of clones, 80% to 90% of which appear only once. Here the sequenced sample was Tregs from blood, taken before the transplant. These receptors were obtained from a human donor who received a combined kidney and bone marrow transplant. CDR3s include the opening cysteine and the closing phenylalanine or tryptophan. A D gene is named only where the DNA matches it firmly. Only part of the rows carry a size: once, few, many, or a class if the clone is expanded.

clone_size	v_call	j_call	d_call	cdr3_aa	cdr3_nt
few	TRBV10-1	TRBJ1-1	.	CASSRERKNTEAFF	TGCGCCAGCAGCAGAGAGAGGAAGAACACTGAAGCTTTCTTT
.	TRBV11-2	TRBJ2-3	TRBD2	CASTFLAGADTQYF	TGTGCCAGCACCTTCCTAGCGGGCGCAGATACGCAGTATTTT
.	TRBV7-8	TRBJ2-5	.	CASSSTPGQETQYF	TGTGCCAGCAGCTCTACCCCGGGCCAAGAGACCCAGTACTTC
.	TRBV5-1	TRBJ1-4	.	CASSAAATNEKLFF	TGCGCCAGCAGCGCGGCTGCAACTAATGAAAAACTGTTTTTT
.	TRBV14	TRBJ2-3	.	CASSQDGARWTDTQYF	TGTGCCAGCAGCCAAGATGGCGCTAGATGGACAGATACGCAGTATTTT
.	TRBV6-1	TRBJ1-1	.	CASSRTGEAFF	TGTGCCAGCAGTCGCACGGGTGAAGCTTTCTTT
.	TRBV15	TRBJ2-1	.	CATSRDSAISSNEQFF	TGTGCCACCAGCAGAGATTCCGCAATTAGCTCCAATGAGCAGTTCTTC
.	TRBV19	TRBJ1-5	.	CASSIRLGASNQPQHF	TGTGCCAGTAGTATACGACTGGGGGCTAGCAATCAGCCCCAGCATTTT
.	TRBV7-9	TRBJ2-7	.	CASSKRATDRPYEQYF	TGTGCCAGCAGCAAAAGAGCAACAGACAGGCCCTACGAGCAGTACTTC
.	TRBV4-2	TRBJ2-2	.	CASSQEGAGNTGELFF	TGTGCCAGCAGCCAAGAAGGGGCGGGGAACACCGGGGAGCTGTTTTTT
.	TRBV5-5	TRBJ1-5	.	CASSLGQGRTYSNQPQHF	TGTGCCAGCAGCTTGGGGCAGGGCCGCACATATAGCAATCAGCCCCAGCATTTT
.	TRBV7-9	TRBJ2-2	.	CASSFIVNTGELFF	TGTGCCAGCAGCTTCATTGTTAACACCGGGGAGCTGTTTTTT
.	TRBV28	TRBJ2-7	TRBD1	CASRPSDRASEQYF	TGTGCCAGCAGGCCGTCGGACAGGGCAAGCGAGCAGTACTTC
.	TRBV9	TRBJ2-2	.	CASSVAPPGTGTGELFF	TGTGCCAGCAGCGTAGCCCCCCCAGGTACGGGCACCGGGGAGCTGTTTTTT
.	TRBV27	TRBJ2-2	.	CASRRDFTGELFF	TGTGCCAGCAGGAGGGACTTCACCGGGGAGCTGTTTTTT
.	TRBV20-1	TRBJ1-1	.	CSAAQNTEAFF	TGCAGTGCTGCCCAGAACACTGAAGCTTTCTTT
.	TRBV9	TRBJ2-6	TRBD2	CASSARLAGVAGANVLTF	TGTGCCAGCAGCGCCAGACTAGCGGGAGTTGCTGGGGCCAACGTCCTGACTTTC
once	TRBV5-1	TRBJ2-3	TRBD1	CASSTADRGRTDTQYF	TGCGCCAGCAGCACGGCCGACAGGGGGCGAACAGATACGCAGTATTTT
few	TRBV30	TRBJ2-7	.	CAWPWKDSVGEQYF	TGTGCCTGGCCCTGGAAGGACAGTGTGGGAGAGCAGTACTTC
.	TRBV19	TRBJ2-1	.	CASNPPGALSYNEQFF	TGTGCCAGTAATCCCCCGGGAGCTCTGAGCTACAATGAGCAGTTCTTC
few	TRBV27	TRBJ2-2	TRBD2	CASSRGLASGELFF	TGTGCCAGCAGCCGAGGACTAGCGAGCGGGGAGCTGTTTTTT
.	TRBV27	TRBJ2-5	.	CASTPNGQQQETQYF	TGTGCCAGCACCCCGAACGGCCAGCAACAAGAGACCCAGTACTTC
.	TRBV2	TRBJ1-1	.	CASSEGEGTEAFF	TGTGCCAGCAGTGAGGGGGAGGGGACTGAAGCTTTCTTT